These 2 T cell receptor beta chains originate from one sample sequenced in a study of post-analysis software for immune sequencing data. Study observations and caveats: Relative to controls, patients had several TRBV segments at higher frequency, with TRBV5-6, TRBV5-1 and TRBV20-1 among these.

These TCRs are of unknown antigen specificity. Prepared TCR beta cDNA libraries contained unique molecular identifiers. TCRdb reprocessed the PCR reads via MiXCR and lists one record per CDR3 protein. Of 450,000 or so distinct CDR3 sequences listed, over 35% are singletons. The sequenced sample consisted of blood. These receptors all come from a girl aged 5-17 years with multiple sclerosis.

This sequence joins TRBV5-8 and TRBJ2-2, with TRBD2 as a possible D gene (5 bases). The CDR3 totals 12 residues. Trimming pared 4 bases from V and 6 bases from J, leaving 7 bases between. Germline CDR1 and CDR2: SGHTS and YDEGEE. CDR3 in DNA: TGTGCCAGCAGCATACTAGCCGGGGAGCTGTTTTTT. Protein: CASSILAGELFF.

This clonotype was detected once. The chain has TRBV6-5 and TRBJ2-7; D uncertain. The CDR3 has 12 residues. Trimming removed 11 bases at V and 7 bases at J, with 18 bases between. CDR1 MNHEY and CDR2 SVGAGI come from the germline V gene. The CDR3 is CALRTENNEQYF. CDR3 DNA: TGTGCCCTCAGGACGGAAAACAATGAGCAGTACTTC.